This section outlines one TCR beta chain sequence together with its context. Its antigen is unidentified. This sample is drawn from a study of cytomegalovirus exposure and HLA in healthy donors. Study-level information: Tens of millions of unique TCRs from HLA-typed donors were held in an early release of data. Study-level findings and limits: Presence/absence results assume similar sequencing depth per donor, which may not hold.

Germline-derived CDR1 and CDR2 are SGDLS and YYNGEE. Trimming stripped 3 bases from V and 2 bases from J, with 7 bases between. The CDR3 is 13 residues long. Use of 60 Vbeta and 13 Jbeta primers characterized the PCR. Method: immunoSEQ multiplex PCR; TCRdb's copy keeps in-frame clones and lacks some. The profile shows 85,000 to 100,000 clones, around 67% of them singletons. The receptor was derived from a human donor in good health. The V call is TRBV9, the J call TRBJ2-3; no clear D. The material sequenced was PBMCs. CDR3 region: CASSAPYTDTQYF. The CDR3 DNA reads TGTGCCAGCAGCGCCCCGTACACAGATACGCAGTATTTT.